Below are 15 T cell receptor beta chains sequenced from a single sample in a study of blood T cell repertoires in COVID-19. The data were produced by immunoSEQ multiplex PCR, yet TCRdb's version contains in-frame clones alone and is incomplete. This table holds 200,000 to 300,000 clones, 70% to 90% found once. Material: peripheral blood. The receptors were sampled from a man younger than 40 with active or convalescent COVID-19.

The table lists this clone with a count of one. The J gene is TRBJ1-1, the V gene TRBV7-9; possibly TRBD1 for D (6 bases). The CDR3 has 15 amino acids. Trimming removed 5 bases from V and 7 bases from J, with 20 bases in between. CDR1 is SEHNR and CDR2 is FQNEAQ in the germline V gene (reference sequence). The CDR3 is CASSATRRGPVEAFF. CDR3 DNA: TGTGCCAGCAGCGCAACTCGCAGGGGACCCGTTGAAGCTTTCTTT.

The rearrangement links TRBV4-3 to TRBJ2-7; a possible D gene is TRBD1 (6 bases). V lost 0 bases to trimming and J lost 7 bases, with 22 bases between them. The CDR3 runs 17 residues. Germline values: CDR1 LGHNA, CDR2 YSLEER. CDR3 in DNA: TGCGCCAGCAGCCAAGATCAAGAATTCGGGACAACGTATGAGCAGTACTTC. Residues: CASSQDQEFGTTYEQYF.

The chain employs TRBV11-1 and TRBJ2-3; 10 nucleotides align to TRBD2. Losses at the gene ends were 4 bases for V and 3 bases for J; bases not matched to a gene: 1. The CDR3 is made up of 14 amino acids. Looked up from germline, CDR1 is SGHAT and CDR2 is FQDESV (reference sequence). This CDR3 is CASSSGLATDTQYF. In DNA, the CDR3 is TGTGCCAGCAGCTCGGGACTAGCGACAGATACGCAGTATTTT. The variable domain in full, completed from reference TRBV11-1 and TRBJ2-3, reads EAEVAQSPRYKITEKSQAVAFWCDPISGHATLYWYRQILGQGPELLVQFQDESVVDDSQLPKDRFSAERLKGVDSTLKIQPAELGDSAMYLCASSSGLATDTQYFGPGTRLTVL.

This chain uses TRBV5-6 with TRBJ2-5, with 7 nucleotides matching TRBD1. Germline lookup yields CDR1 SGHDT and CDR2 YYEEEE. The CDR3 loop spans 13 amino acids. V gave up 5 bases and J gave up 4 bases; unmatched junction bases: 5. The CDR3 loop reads CASRLGGGETQYF. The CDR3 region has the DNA TGTGCCAGCAGATTAGGGGGCGGAGAGACCCAGTACTTC.

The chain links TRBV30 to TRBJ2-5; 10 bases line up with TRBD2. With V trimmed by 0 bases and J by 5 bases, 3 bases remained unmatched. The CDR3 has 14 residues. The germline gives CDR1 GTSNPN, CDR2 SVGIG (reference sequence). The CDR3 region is CAWSVLAGWETQYF. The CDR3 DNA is TGTGCCTGGAGTGTACTAGCGGGGTGGGAGACCCAGTACTTC.

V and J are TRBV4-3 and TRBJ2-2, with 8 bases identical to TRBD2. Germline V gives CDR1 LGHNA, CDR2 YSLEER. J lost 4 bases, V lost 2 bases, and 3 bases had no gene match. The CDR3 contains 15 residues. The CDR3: CASSQLAGSTGELFF. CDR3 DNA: TGCGCCAGCAGCCAACTAGCGGGCTCCACCGGGGAGCTGTTTTTT.

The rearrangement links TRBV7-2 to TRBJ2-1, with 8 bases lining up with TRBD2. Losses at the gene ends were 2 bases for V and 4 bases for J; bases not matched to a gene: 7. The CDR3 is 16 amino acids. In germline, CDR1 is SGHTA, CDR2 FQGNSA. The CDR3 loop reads CASSLYETSEYNEQFF. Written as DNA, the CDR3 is TGTGCCAGCAGCTTATACGAGACTAGCGAGTACAATGAGCAGTTCTTC. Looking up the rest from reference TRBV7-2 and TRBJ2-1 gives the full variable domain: GAGVSQSPSNKVTEKGKDVELRCDPISGHTALYWYRQSLGQGLEFLIYFQGNSAPDKSGLPSDRFSAERTGGSVSTLTIQRTQQEDSAVYLCASSLYETSEYNEQFFGPGTRLTVL.

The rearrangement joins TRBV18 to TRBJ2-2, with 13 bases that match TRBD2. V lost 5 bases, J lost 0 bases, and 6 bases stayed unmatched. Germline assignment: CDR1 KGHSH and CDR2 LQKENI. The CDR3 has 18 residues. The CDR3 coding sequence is TGTGCCAGCTCATCGACTAGCGGGGGGACCTCGAACACCGGGGAGCTGTTTTTT. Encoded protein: CASSSTSGGTSNTGELFF.

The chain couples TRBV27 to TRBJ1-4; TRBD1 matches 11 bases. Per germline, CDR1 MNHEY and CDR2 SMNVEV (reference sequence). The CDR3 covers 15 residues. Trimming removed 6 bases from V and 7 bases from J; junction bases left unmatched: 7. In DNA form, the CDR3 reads TGTGCCAGCAGCCGGACAGGGGGCGGGGGTGAAAAACTGTTTTTT. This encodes CASSRTGGGGEKLFF.

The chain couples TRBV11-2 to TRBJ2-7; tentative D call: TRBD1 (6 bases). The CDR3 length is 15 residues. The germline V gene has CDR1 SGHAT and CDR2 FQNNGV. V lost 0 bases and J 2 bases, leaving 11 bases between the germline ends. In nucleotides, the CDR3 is TGTGCCAGCAGCTTAGATACAGGGTCAACCTACGAGCAGTACTTC. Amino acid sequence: CASSLDTGSTYEQYF.

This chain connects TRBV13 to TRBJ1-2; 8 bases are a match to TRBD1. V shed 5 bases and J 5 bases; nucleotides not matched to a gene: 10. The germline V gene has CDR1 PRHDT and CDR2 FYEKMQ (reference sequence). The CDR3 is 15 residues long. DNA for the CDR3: TGTGCCAGCAGCATCCAGGCAGGGGGCAAGTATGGCTACACCTTC. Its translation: CASSIQAGGKYGYTF.

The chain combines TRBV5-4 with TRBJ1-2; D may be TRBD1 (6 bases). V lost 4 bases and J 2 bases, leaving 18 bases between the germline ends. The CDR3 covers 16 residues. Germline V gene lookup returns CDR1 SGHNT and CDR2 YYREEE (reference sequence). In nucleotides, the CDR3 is TGTGCCAGCAGCGGATGGGACACAAGAAAAAACTATGGCTACACCTTC. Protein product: CASSGWDTRKNYGYTF.

The DNA of the CDR3 is TGTGCCAGCAGCCGCTTAGCGGGGGCCTACAATGAGCAGTTCTTC. Residues: CASSRLAGAYNEQFF. The V call is TRBV7-3, the J call TRBJ2-1; 9 bases agree with TRBD2. V lost 5 bases and J lost 2; bases outside the gene matches: 4. In germline, CDR1 is SGHTA, CDR2 FQGTGA. The CDR3 runs 15 residues.

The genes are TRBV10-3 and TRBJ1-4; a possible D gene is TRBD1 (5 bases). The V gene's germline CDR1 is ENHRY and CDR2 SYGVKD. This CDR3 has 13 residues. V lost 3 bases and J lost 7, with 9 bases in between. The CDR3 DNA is TGTGCCATCAGTGACAGGGAGGGTGAAAAACTGTTTTTT. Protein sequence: CAISDREGEKLFF.

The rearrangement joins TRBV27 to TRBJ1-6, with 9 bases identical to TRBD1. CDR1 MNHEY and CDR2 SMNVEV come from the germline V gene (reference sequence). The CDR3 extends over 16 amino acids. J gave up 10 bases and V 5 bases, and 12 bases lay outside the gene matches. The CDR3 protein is CASSAQQGAVGSPLHF. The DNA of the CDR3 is TGTGCCAGCAGTGCCCAACAGGGGGCGGTGGGGTCACCCCTCCACTTT.